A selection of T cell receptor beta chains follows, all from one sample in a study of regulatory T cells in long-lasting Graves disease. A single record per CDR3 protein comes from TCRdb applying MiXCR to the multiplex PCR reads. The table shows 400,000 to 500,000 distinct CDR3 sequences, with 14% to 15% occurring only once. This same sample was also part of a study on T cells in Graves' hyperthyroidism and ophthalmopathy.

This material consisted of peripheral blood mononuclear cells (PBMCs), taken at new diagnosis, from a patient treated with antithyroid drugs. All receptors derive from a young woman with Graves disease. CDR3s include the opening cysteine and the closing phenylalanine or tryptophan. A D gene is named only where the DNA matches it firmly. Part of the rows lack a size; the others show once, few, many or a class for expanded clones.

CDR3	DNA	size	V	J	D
CASSLETGDIQYF	TGCGCCAGCAGCTTGGAGACGGGAGACATTCAGTACTTC	-	TRBV5-1	TRBJ2-4	-
CSVRRIPDTGELFF	TGCAGCGTTCGCCGAATTCCGGACACCGGGGAGCTGTTTTTT	few	TRBV29-1	TRBJ2-2	-
CASSYSSGTGGGTEQFF	TGTGCCAGCAGTTACTCGAGTGGGACAGGGGGCGGAACGGAGCAGTTCTTC	few	TRBV6-5	TRBJ2-1	TRBD1
CASSVGGLSSYEQYF	TGTGCCAGCAGCGTAGGGGGACTGAGCTCCTACGAGCAGTACTTC	few	TRBV9	TRBJ2-7	-
CSARGTSGRYEQYF	TGCAGTGCTAGAGGGACTAGCGGGAGGTACGAGCAGTACTTC	many	TRBV20-1	TRBJ2-7	TRBD2
CASSLSSPIAGELFF	TGTGCCAGCAGTTTATCGAGCCCTATCGCCGGGGAGCTGTTTTTT	many	TRBV27	TRBJ2-2	-
CASSPGGTGSPYEQYF	TGTGCCAGCAGCCCGGGGGGGACAGGGTCCCCCTACGAGCAGTACTTC	few	TRBV9	TRBJ2-7	-
CASSLLTGGPGSYNEQFF	TGCGCCAGCAGCTTGCTGACGGGAGGGCCGGGCTCCTACAATGAGCAGTTCTTC	few	TRBV5-1	TRBJ2-1	TRBD2
CASSQEGDTDTIYF	TGCGCCAGCAGCCAAGAGGGAGACACGGACACCATATATTTT	few	TRBV4-1	TRBJ1-3	-
CSARTGVRGATEAFF	TGCAGTGCTAGAACCGGGGTTCGGGGCGCGACTGAAGCTTTCTTT	many	TRBV20-1	TRBJ1-1	-
CASSQALPRQGRTDTQYF	TGCGCCAGCAGCCAAGCCCTGCCGAGACAGGGTCGTACAGATACGCAGTATTTT	many	TRBV4-1	TRBJ2-3	TRBD1
CASSIGDRSFNQPQHF	TGTGCCAGTAGTATCGGGGACAGGTCTTTCAATCAGCCCCAGCATTTT	-	TRBV19	TRBJ1-5	TRBD1
CASSLGENLFF	TGCGCCAGCAGCCTGGGGGAAAACCTGTTTTTT	-	TRBV5-1	TRBJ1-4	-
CASSLGQASYGYTF	TGTGCCAGCAGCTTAGGACAGGCCAGCTATGGCTACACCTTC	many	TRBV7-2	TRBJ1-2	-
CASSLGDDARPEAFF	TGTGCCAGCAGCTTAGGGGACGATGCCCGACCTGAAGCTTTCTTT	many	TRBV7-2	TRBJ1-1	-
CASSLARDRIFSNQPQHF	TGTGCCAGCAGTTTGGCCCGGGACCGCATTTTTAGCAATCAGCCCCAGCATTTT	many	TRBV28	TRBJ1-5	-
CASSPRTSVGELFF	TGTGCCAGCAGCCCCCGGACTAGCGTCGGGGAGCTGTTTTTT	few	TRBV9	TRBJ2-2	TRBD2
CASRESLAAAYEQYF	TGTGCCAGCAGGGAATCTCTAGCGGCGGCCTACGAGCAGTACTTC	few	TRBV2	TRBJ2-7	TRBD2
CASSLFNGLSTDTQYF	TGTGCCAGCAGTTTATTCAACGGGCTGAGCACAGATACGCAGTATTTT	many	TRBV28	TRBJ2-3	-
CASSPGQTYTGELFF	TGTGCCAGCTCACCAGGACAGACATACACCGGGGAGCTGTTTTTT	many	TRBV18	TRBJ2-2	-
CSVGMLAQETQYF	TGCAGCGTTGGTATGCTGGCCCAAGAGACCCAGTACTTC	many	TRBV29-1	TRBJ2-5	-
CASSLWADGGYSPLHF	TGTGCCAGCAGTCTCTGGGCGGACGGGGGATATTCACCCCTCCACTTT	few	TRBV27	TRBJ1-6	-
CASSDGGSRYEQYF	TGCGCCAGCAGTGATGGGGGGAGTAGGTACGAGCAGTACTTC	few	TRBV10-1	TRBJ2-7	-
CASSQGQSPLWYEQYF	TGTGCCAGCAGCCAGGGACAGTCCCCCCTCTGGTACGAGCAGTACTTC	-	TRBV11-1	TRBJ2-7	TRBD1
CASSQESNQPQHF	TGTGCCAGCAGCCAAGAAAGCAATCAGCCCCAGCATTTT	-	TRBV4-2	TRBJ1-5	-
CSASGVSGSIHEQYF	TGCAGTGCATCGGGCGTCAGCGGGAGTATCCACGAGCAGTACTTC	many	TRBV20-1	TRBJ2-7	TRBD2
CASSPLKDLVTEAFF	TGTGCCAGCAGTCCGCTCAAGGACCTAGTCACTGAAGCTTTCTTT	-	TRBV27	TRBJ1-1	-
CASSLLRGELFF	TGCGCCAGCAGCCTACTAAGAGGGGAGCTGTTTTTT	-	TRBV4-1	TRBJ2-2	-
CASSHWEGNEQFF	TGTGCCAGCAGCCATTGGGAGGGCAATGAGCAGTTCTTC	few	TRBV14	TRBJ2-1	TRBD2
CASSPTGPDTEAFF	TGTGCCAGCAGTCCGACAGGACCCGACACTGAAGCTTTCTTT	many	TRBV12-3/TRBV12-4	TRBJ1-1	-
CASSDLGGGSTYEQYF	TGTGCCAGCAGTGACTTGGGCGGGGGTAGTACCTACGAGCAGTACTTC	few	TRBV6-2/TRBV6-3	TRBJ2-7	TRBD2
CSAGGLVGNEQFF	TGCAGTGCAGGGGGACTAGTAGGTAATGAGCAGTTCTTC	many	TRBV20-1	TRBJ2-1	TRBD2
CASSAGPKFHYEQYF	TGTGCCAGCAGTGCGGGACCTAAGTTCCACTACGAGCAGTACTTC	many	TRBV6-1	TRBJ2-7	-
CASSLGGNREETQYF	TGTGCCAGCAGCTTAGGAGGGAACCGGGAAGAGACCCAGTACTTC	many	TRBV11-2	TRBJ2-5	-
CASSLGQGADGYTF	TGTGCCAGCAGCCTAGGACAGGGGGCGGATGGCTACACCTTC	many	TRBV11-2	TRBJ1-2	TRBD1
CASRDLGRTYEQYF	TGCGCCAGCAGAGACCTGGGGCGGACCTACGAGCAGTACTTC	few	TRBV5-1	TRBJ2-7	-
CASSSYRGQGANVLTF	TGTGCCAGCAGCAGCTACAGGGGGCAAGGGGCCAACGTCCTGACTTTC	many	TRBV7-8	TRBJ2-6	TRBD1
CASSLSGQMNIQYF	TGTGCCAGCAGTTTGTCGGGACAGATGAACATTCAGTACTTC	many	TRBV28	TRBJ2-4	TRBD1
CATSHPGTSTETQYF	TGTGCCACCAGCCACCCCGGGACTAGCACAGAGACCCAGTACTTC	many	TRBV24-1	TRBJ2-5	TRBD2
CASGERDEQYF	TGTGCCAGTGGGGAGAGGGACGAGCAGTACTTC	-	TRBV19	TRBJ2-7	-
CASSLDSVNTEAFF	TGTGCCAGCAGCCTTGACAGTGTGAACACTGAAGCTTTCTTT	many	TRBV12-3/TRBV12-4	TRBJ1-1	-
CASSEGQALTEGKLFF	TGTGCCAGCAGTGAAGGGCAGGCCCTTACGGAAGGAAAACTGTTTTTT	-	TRBV6-1	TRBJ1-4	-